This T cell receptor beta chain was sequenced during a study of blood T cell repertoires in COVID-19. For the study at large: Acute and convalescent COVID-19 specimens originated in the United States, Italy and Spain. PBMCs, B-cell-depleted T cells, or T cells were the source of the cDNA or gDNA that made up the material.

Original handling: Scientists estimated how many nucleated cells there were by amplifying reference gene primers. The data were produced by immunoSEQ multiplex PCR, yet TCRdb's version contains in-frame clones alone and is incomplete. V, J and clone size are taken as reported in that table, and D and trimming were inferred from the DNA itself. The repertoire holds 200,000 to 300,000 clones, with roughly nine tenths as singletons. This clone was detected only a few times. This clonotype was sampled from a woman aged 55 to 70 who had recovered from COVID-19. Sample: peripheral blood.

Here the CDR3 reads CASSSLTGAGETQYF. CDR3 sequence (DNA): TGTGCCAGCAGTTCACTGACAGGGGCGGGAGAGACCCAGTACTTC. V and J are TRBV6-5 and TRBJ2-5; 8 bases align to TRBD1. V lost 4 bases, J lost 4 bases, and 8 bases stayed unmatched. The germline gives CDR1 MNHEY, CDR2 SVGAGI. CDR3 length equals 15 residues.